These 28 T cell receptor beta chains were all obtained from the same sample, sequenced in a study of blood T cell repertoires in COVID-19. Profiling relied on immunoSEQ multiplex PCR, and the TCRdb table lists in-frame clones only, not all of them. Among about 150,000 clones, under 95% were seen once, and the ten largest hold 0.5% to 0.55%. Sequenced: peripheral blood. The receptors were gathered from a man aged 45-65 years with acute or convalescent COVID-19.

The chain combines TRBV28 with TRBJ2-2; D is unresolved. Germline CDR1 MDHEN, CDR2 SYDVKM. The CDR3 is made up of 11 amino acids. Trimming pared 2 bases from V and 8 bases from J, leaving 3 bases between. The CDR3 region is CASSLPGELFF. CDR3 sequence (DNA): TGTGCCAGCAGTTTACCTGGGGAGCTGTTTTTT.

The chain combines TRBV7-8 with TRBJ1-3; 7 bases agree with TRBD1. The CDR3 runs 15 residues. The V and J ends lost 5 bases and 1 base, in that order; junction bases with no gene match: 5. Germline values: CDR1 SGHVS, CDR2 FQNEAQ. DNA for the CDR3: TGTGCCAGCAGCCAGACAGGGCTTTCTGGAAACACCATATATTTT. It specifies CASSQTGLSGNTIYF.

V and J are TRBV15 and TRBJ2-7; the match to TRBD2 covers 10 bases. With V trimmed by 1 base and J by 4 bases, 4 bases remained unmatched. CDR3 length: 15 amino acids. Germline values: CDR1 LNHNV, CDR2 YYDKDF (reference sequence). The CDR3 reads CATSRGTSGVYEQYF. Here the CDR3 DNA reads TGTGCCACCAGCAGAGGGACTAGCGGAGTTTACGAGCAGTACTTC.

The chain links TRBV9 to TRBJ2-3; 8 nucleotides line up with TRBD1. Germline values: CDR1 SGDLS, CDR2 YYNGEE. This CDR3 has 14 residues. The trim removed 2 bases at V and 3 bases at J, leaving 2 bases unmatched. CDR3: CASSVGTGTDTQYF. The CDR3 DNA is TGTGCCAGCAGCGTTGGGACAGGTACAGATACGCAGTATTTT.

The chain has TRBV5-1 and TRBJ1-2, with D perhaps matching TRBD1 (6 bases). CDR3 length: 14 residues. V lost 3 bases and J lost 7, with 16 bases in between. Germline V gene sequence: CDR1 SGHRS, CDR2 YFSETQ. The DNA of the CDR3 is TGCGCCAGCAGCTCCCAGGGGAAGGAAGGTGGCTACACCTTC. As protein: CASSSQGKEGGYTF.

CDR3 sequence: CASSSGQPSGNTIYF. In DNA form, the CDR3 reads TGTGCCAGCAGCTCAGGACAGCCATCTGGAAACACCATATATTTT. The V gene is TRBV7-2, the J gene TRBJ1-3, with TRBD1 as a possible D gene (6 bases). The germline gives CDR1 SGHTA, CDR2 FQGNSA. This CDR3 contains 15 residues. With 4 bases removed from V and 1 base from J, the gap between germline ends came to 11 bases.

The chain recombines TRBV7-9 with TRBJ2-7; tentatively, D is TRBD1 (6 bases). This CDR3 contains 12 residues. Trimming pared 3 bases from V and 7 bases from J, leaving 10 bases between. Germline V gene sequence: CDR1 SEHNR, CDR2 FQNEAQ (reference sequence). This chain's CDR3 is CASSFDQGEQYV. The CDR3, as DNA: TGTGCCAGCAGCTTCGACCAGGGGGAGCAGTACGTC.

The rearrangement links TRBV2 to TRBJ1-2; D is uncertain. The CDR3 contains 13 residues. V gave up 2 bases and J gave up 4 bases, with 8 bases separating them. CDR1 is SNHLY, CDR2 FYNNEI, per germline. The CDR3 DNA sequence: TGTGCCAGCAGTGAACAAGGAGTCTATGGCTACACCTTC. Translated, it gives CASSEQGVYGYTF.

This chain connects TRBV24-1 to TRBJ2-2; D is perhaps TRBD2 (6 bases). V gave up 4 bases and J gave up 2 bases, with 13 bases separating them. Germline V gives CDR1 KGHDR, CDR2 SFDVKD. The CDR3 contains 16 residues. The CDR3 loop is CATSDPGLLNTGELFF. The CDR3, as DNA: TGTGCCACCAGTGACCCGGGACTCCTTAACACCGGGGAGCTGTTTTTT.

The chain has TRBV5-4 and TRBJ2-5; D not resolved. V was pared by 3 bases and J by 2 bases, with 14 bases between. There are 15 residues in the CDR3. CDR1 is SGHNT, CDR2 YYREEE, per germline (reference sequence). The CDR3, as DNA: TGTGCCAGCAGCTCAAAGATCCACTTACAAGAGACCCAGTACTTC. Translated, it gives CASSSKIHLQETQYF.

The CDR3 DNA reads TGTGCCAGCAGTTTAGACAGGGGGAAGCAGTACTTC. This gives the protein CASSLDRGKQYF. This chain links TRBV6-5 with TRBJ2-7, with TRBD1 matching over 9 bases. CDR1 and CDR2 from the germline V gene are MNHEY and SVGAGI. The CDR3 runs to 12 residues. The V and J ends lost 4 bases and 8 bases, in that order; junction bases with no gene match: 3.

This chain joins TRBV25-1 and TRBJ2-7; TRBD1 agrees at 9 bases. Germline trimming cut 5 bases from V and 1 base from J; bases unmatched to any gene: 12. CDR1 and CDR2 from the germline V gene are MGHDK and SYGVNS. CDR3 length: 17 amino acids. The CDR3 spells CASSTKDRGSLSYEQYF. The CDR3 nucleotides read TGTGCCAGCAGTACGAAGGACAGGGGTTCCCTGTCCTACGAGCAGTACTTC.

This clone came up once. The J gene is TRBJ2-1, the V gene TRBV7-3; D perhaps matches TRBD2 (7 bases). The CDR3 spans 15 residues. Germline V gene data show CDR1 as SGHTA and CDR2 as FQGTGA. V lost 2 bases, J lost 8 bases, and 16 bases lay in between. The CDR3 DNA reads TGTGCCAGCAGCTTACGGCGGGGGCCTGTGGATGAGCAGTTCTTC. It yields the protein CASSLRRGPVDEQFF.

This clone was observed a single time. The chain couples TRBV6-5 to TRBJ1-2; possible D gene TRBD1, 5 bases. Trimming took 2 bases from V and 4 from J, leaving 8 bases between them. CDR1 and CDR2 from the germline V gene are MNHEY and SVGAGI. The CDR3 is 13 amino acids. The CDR3 loop is CASSYTGTYGYTF. CDR3 nucleotide sequence: TGTGCCAGCAGTTACACAGGTACCTATGGCTACACCTTC.

V gene TRBV12-3 or TRBV12-4 combines with J gene TRBJ1-2; D is perhaps TRBD1 (5 bases). The CDR3 runs 13 residues. V was cut by 5 bases and J by 6 bases, with 13 bases left in between. Here the CDR3 reads CASSEQVGDGYTF. The CDR3 nucleotides read TGTGCCAGCAGTGAACAGGTTGGTGATGGCTACACCTTC.

The chain carries TRBV7-2 and TRBJ1-6; TRBD1 matches 7 bases. The V gene's germline CDR1 is SGHTA and CDR2 FQGNSA. V lost 1 base, J lost 6 bases, and 6 bases stayed unmatched. This CDR3 is 16 amino acids long. This CDR3 is CASSLVPAGGNSPLHF. As DNA, the CDR3 is TGTGCCAGCAGCTTAGTCCCGGCAGGGGGTAATTCACCCCTCCACTTT.

This rearrangement joins TRBV30 to TRBJ1-2, with TRBD1 matching over 7 bases. Germline V gives CDR1 GTSNPN, CDR2 SVGIG (reference sequence). The CDR3 sequence is 12 residues long. V was clipped by 7 bases and J by 5 bases; unmatched bases: 7. CDR3 in amino acids: CASEQGSYGYTF. CDR3 nucleotides: TGTGCCTCCGAACAGGGGAGTTATGGCTACACCTTC. The full variable domain, with the rest looked up from reference TRBV30 and TRBJ1-2, is SQTIHQWPATLVQPVGSPLSLECTVEGTSNPNLYWYRQAAGRGLQLLFYSVGIGQISSEVPQNLSASRPQDRQFILSSKKLLLSDSGFYLCASEQGSYGYTFGSGTRLTVV.

This chain joins TRBV19 and TRBJ2-3; 9 bases line up with TRBD1. From germline, CDR1 is LNHDA and CDR2 SQIVND (reference sequence). V was pared by 5 bases and J by 2 bases, with 8 bases of the junction left unmatched. CDR3 length: 16 amino acids. The CDR3 loop reads CASSGPGQGHTDTQYF. For the CDR3, the DNA is TGTGCCAGTAGTGGGCCGGGACAGGGCCACACAGATACGCAGTATTTT.

With regard to this clone: One junction end disagrees with the germline gene, perhaps due to a read error. This rearrangement joins TRBV19 to TRBJ2-1; TRBD1 is a possible D gene (6 bases). Germline V lookup: CDR1 LNHDA, CDR2 SQIVND (reference sequence). The CDR3 has 14 amino acids. The CDR3: CASGMDRSYNEQFF. The CDR3 DNA reads as TGTGCCAGTGGTATGGACAGATCCTACAATGAGCAGTTCTTC.

J is TRBJ2-7 and V is TRBV6-6, with 9 bases identical to TRBD1. The CDR3 covers 15 residues. The J segment lost 2 bases and the V segment lost 0 bases, leaving 2 bases of the junction unmatched. The germline CDR1 and CDR2 sequences are MNHNY and SVGAGI (reference sequence). The CDR3 loop is CASSYSTGGPYEQYV. DNA for the CDR3: TGTGCCAGCAGTTACTCGACAGGGGGACCCTACGAGCAGTACGTC.

The CDR3 sequence is CASSLTPGFNEQFF. The CDR3 DNA is TGTGCCAGCAGCTTAACACCCGGTTTCAATGAGCAGTTCTTC. V gene TRBV7-3 combines with J gene TRBJ2-1; D uncertain. Germline values: CDR1 SGHTA, CDR2 FQGTGA. Between the trimmed V and J ends, which lost 0 bases and 6 bases, there was a span of 9 bases. The CDR3 extends over 14 amino acids.

This chain connects TRBV14 to TRBJ2-2, with TRBD1 matching over 7 bases. Germline lookup yields CDR1 SGHDN and CDR2 FVKESK. V shed 4 bases, J shed 6 bases, and the junction held 5 bases outside the gene matches. The CDR3 is 14 amino acids. Here the CDR3 DNA reads TGTGCCAGCAGCCTCCAGACAGGGCCCGGGGAGCTGTTTTTT. It codes for CASSLQTGPGELFF.

This chain links TRBV18 with TRBJ1-1; D remains ambiguous. The CDR3 spans 15 residues. Deletions cut 2 bases from V and 1 base from J, with 11 bases between. The germline V gene has CDR1 KGHSH and CDR2 LQKENI. In nucleotides, the CDR3 is TGTGCCAGCTCACCATTGGGTACAGCGAACACTGAAGCTTTCTTT. Protein sequence: CASSPLGTANTEAFF.

The CDR3 here is CASSIDSYYEQYV. Written as DNA, the CDR3 is TGCGCCAGCAGCATAGACAGTTACTACGAGCAGTACGTC. The chain carries TRBV5-1 and TRBJ2-7, with D maybe TRBD1 (5 bases). Germline assignment: CDR1 SGHRS and CDR2 YFSETQ. The CDR3 is 13 residues long. V dropped 4 bases and J dropped 3 bases, with 11 bases sitting between them.

This rearrangement joins TRBV11-1 to TRBJ1-4; 8 nucleotides line up with TRBD1. Germline V gene sequence: CDR1 SGHAT, CDR2 FQDESV (reference sequence). The CDR3 spans 15 residues. After removal of 5 bases from V and 11 bases from J, the junction contained 13 bases not matched to a gene. The CDR3 DNA reads TGTGCCAGCAGCCCCGCAGGGGGCGCGGAGGGGAAACTGTTTTTT. Translated: CASSPAGGAEGKLFF.

The chain joins TRBV7-9 to TRBJ2-7; perhaps TRBD2 as D (6 bases). The CDR3 has 16 amino acids. Trimming pared 3 bases from V and 2 bases from J, leaving 17 bases between. Germline CDR1 is SEHNR and CDR2 is FQNEAQ (reference sequence). The CDR3 nucleotides are TGTGCCAGCAGCTTCGACGTCGGGACTGGTACCTACGAGCAGTACTTC. Translation: CASSFDVGTGTYEQYF.

The rearrangement uses TRBV27 and TRBJ1-1, with 10 bases that match TRBD1. The CDR3 runs to 13 residues. With V trimmed by 6 bases and J by 8 bases, 6 bases remained unmatched. Germline V gene sequence: CDR1 MNHEY, CDR2 SMNVEV (reference sequence). CDR3 nucleotides: TGTGCCAGCAGCCGACAGGGGGCCGGAGAAGCTTTCTTT. It translates to CASSRQGAGEAFF.

The V gene is TRBV19, the J gene TRBJ2-4; 9 bases align to TRBD2. The junction had 9 bases not matched to a gene; V was cut back by 3 bases and J by 0 bases. CDR3 size: 18 residues. Germline values: CDR1 LNHDA, CDR2 SQIVND (reference sequence). The CDR3 region has the DNA TGTGCCAGTAGTATGTGGCCTAGCGGGGCTCTAGCCAAAAACATTCAGTACTTC. This translates into CASSMWPSGALAKNIQYF.